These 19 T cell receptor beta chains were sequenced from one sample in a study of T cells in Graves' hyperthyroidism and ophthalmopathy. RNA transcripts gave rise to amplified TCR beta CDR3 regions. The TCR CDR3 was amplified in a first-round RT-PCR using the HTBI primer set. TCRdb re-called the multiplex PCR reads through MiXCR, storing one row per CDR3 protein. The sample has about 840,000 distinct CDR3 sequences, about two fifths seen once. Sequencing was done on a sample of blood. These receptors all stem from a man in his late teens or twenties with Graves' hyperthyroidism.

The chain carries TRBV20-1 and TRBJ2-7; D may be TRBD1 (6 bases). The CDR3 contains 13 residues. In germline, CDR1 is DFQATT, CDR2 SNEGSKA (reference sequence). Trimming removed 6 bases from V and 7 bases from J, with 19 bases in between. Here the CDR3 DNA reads TGCAGTGCCCCGAGGGGGTATACGGGGGAGCAGTACTTC. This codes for CSAPRGYTGEQYF.

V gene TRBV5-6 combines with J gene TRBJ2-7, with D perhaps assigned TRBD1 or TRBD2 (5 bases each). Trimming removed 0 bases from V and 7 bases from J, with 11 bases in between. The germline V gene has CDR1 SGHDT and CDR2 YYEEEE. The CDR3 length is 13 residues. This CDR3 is CASSLVGGMEQYF. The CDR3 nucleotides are TGTGCCAGCAGCTTGGTTGGGGGAATGGAGCAGTACTTC.

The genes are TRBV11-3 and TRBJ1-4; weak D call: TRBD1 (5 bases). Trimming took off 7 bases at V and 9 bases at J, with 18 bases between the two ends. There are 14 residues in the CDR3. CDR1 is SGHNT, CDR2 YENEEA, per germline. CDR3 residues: CASTGHSERKKLFF. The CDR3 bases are TGTGCCAGCACCGGACACAGTGAAAGGAAAAAACTGTTTTTT.

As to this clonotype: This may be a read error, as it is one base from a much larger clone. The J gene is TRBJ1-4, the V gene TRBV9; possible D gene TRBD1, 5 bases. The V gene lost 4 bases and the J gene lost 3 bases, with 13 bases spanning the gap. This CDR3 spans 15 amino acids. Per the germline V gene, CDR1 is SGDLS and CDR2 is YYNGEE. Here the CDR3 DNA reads TGTGCCAGCAGCTCGACCAGGGAGCCTAATGAAAAACTGTTTTTT. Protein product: CASSSTREPNEKLFF.

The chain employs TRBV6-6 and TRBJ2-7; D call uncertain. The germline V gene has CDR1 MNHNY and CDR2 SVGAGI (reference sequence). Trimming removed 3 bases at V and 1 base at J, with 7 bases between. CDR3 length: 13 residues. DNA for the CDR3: TGTGCCAGCAGTTATCAGGTTTCCTACGAGCAGTACTTC. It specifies CASSYQVSYEQYF.

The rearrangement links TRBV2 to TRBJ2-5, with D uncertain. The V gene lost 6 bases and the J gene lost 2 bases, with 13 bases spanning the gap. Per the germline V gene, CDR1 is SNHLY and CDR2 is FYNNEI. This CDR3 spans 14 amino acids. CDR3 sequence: CASRWAVPQETQYF. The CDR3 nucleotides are TGTGCCAGCAGGTGGGCAGTACCACAAGAGACCCAGTACTTC.

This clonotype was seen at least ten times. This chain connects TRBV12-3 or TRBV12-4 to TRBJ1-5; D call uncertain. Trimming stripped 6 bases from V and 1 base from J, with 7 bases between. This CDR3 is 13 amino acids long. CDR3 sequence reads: CASSLTSNQPQHF. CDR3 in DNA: TGTGCCAGCAGCTTAACCAGCAATCAGCCCCAGCATTTT.

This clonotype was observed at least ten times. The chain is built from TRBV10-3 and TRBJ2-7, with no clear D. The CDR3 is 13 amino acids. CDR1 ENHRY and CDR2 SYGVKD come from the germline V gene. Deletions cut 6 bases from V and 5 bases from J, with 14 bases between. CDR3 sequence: CAISSGPNNEQYF. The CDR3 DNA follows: TGTGCCATCAGCTCCGGGCCCAACAACGAGCAGTACTTC.

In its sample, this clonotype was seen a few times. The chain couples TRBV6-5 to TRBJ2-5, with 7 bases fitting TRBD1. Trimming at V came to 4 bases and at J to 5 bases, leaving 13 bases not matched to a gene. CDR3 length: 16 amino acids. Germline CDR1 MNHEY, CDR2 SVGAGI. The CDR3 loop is CASSSNLGTVTETQYF. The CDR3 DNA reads TGTGCCAGCAGTTCCAACCTAGGGACAGTCACGGAGACCCAGTACTTC.

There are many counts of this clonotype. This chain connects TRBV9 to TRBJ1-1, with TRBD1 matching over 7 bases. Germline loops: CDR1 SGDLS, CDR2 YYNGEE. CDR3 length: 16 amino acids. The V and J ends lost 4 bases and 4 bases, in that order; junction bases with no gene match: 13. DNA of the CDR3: TGTGCCAGCAGCTCGAAGGGGGCGTCCGGGAGCACTGAAGCTTTCTTT. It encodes CASSSKGASGSTEAFF.

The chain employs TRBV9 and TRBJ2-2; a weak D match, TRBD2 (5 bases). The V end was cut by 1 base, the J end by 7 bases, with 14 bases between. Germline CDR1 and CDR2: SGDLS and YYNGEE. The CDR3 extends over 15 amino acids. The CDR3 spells CASSVLRVSGGELFF. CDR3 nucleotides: TGTGCCAGCAGCGTACTGCGTGTAAGCGGCGGGGAGCTGTTTTTT.

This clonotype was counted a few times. CDR3 in DNA: TGTGCCAGCAGCTTGGCCTTCCAAAACACCATATATTTT. Protein sequence: CASSLAFQNTIYF. J is TRBJ1-3 and V is TRBV5-6; no firm D call. CDR3 length: 13 residues. From germline, CDR1 is SGHDT and CDR2 YYEEEE. V gave up 0 bases and J gave up 6 bases, with 7 bases separating them.

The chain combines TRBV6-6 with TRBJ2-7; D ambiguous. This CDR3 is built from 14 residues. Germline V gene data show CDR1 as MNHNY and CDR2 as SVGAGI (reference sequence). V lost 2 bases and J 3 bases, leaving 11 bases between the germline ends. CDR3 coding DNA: TGTGCCAGCAGTTACCCCCTCGAATTCTACGAGCAGTACTTC. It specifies CASSYPLEFYEQYF.

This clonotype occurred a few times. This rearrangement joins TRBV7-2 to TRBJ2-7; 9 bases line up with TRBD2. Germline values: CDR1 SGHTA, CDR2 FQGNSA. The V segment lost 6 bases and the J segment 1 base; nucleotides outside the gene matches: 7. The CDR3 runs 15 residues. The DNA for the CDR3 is TGTGCCAGCAGTATAGCGGGGGCCAATTCCTACGAGCAGTACTTC. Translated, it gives CASSIAGANSYEQYF.

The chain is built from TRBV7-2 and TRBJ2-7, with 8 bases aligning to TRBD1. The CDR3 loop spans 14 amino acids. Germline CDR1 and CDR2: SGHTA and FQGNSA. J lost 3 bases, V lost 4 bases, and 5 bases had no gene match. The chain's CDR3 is CASSWGQVNYEQYF. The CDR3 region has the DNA TGTGCCAGCAGCTGGGGACAGGTAAACTACGAGCAGTACTTC. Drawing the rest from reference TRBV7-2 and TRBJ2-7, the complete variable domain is GAGVSQSPSNKVTEKGKDVELRCDPISGHTALYWYRQSLGQGLEFLIYFQGNSAPDKSGLPSDRFSAERTGGSVSTLTIQRTQQEDSAVYLCASSWGQVNYEQYFGPGTRLTVT.

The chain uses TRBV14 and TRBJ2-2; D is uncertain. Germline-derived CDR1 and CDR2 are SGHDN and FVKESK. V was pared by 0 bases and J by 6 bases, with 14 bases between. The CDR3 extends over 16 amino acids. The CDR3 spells CASSQDVAGWAGELFF. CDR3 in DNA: TGTGCCAGCAGCCAAGATGTCGCAGGTTGGGCCGGGGAGCTGTTTTTT.

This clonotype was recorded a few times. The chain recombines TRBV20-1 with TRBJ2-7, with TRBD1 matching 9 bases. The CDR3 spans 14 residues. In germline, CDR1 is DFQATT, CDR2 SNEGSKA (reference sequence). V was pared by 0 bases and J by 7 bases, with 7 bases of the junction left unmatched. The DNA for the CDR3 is TGCAGTGCTAGAGAGAAGGGACAGGGAGGGGAGCAGTACTTC. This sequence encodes CSAREKGQGGEQYF.

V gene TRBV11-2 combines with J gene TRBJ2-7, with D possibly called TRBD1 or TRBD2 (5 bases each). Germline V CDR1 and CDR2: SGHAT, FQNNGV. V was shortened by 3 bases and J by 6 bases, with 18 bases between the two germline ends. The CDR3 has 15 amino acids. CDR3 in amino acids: CASSLARGFRAEQYF. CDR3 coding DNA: TGTGCCAGCAGCTTGGCGAGGGGATTTCGCGCCGAGCAGTACTTC.

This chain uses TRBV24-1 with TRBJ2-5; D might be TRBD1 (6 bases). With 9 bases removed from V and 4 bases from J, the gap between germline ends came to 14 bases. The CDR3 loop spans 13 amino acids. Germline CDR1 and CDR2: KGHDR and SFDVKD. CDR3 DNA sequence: TGTGCCACCGGTGCCAGGGGTGGAGAGACCCAGTACTTC. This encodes CATGARGGETQYF.